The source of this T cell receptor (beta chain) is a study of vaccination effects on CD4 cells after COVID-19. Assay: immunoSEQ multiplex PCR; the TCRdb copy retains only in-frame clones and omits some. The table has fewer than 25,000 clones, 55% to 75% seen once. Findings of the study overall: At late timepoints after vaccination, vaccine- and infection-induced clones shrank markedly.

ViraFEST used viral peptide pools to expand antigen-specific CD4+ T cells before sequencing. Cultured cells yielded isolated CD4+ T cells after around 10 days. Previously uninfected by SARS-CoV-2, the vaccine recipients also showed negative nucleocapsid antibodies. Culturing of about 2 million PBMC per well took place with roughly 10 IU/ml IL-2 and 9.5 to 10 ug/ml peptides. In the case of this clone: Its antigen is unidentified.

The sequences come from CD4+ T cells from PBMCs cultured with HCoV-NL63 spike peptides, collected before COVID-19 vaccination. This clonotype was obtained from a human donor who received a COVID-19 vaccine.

This chain's CDR3 is CASTLTRSYEQYF. Written as DNA, the CDR3 is TGCGCCAGCACCTTGACTAGGTCCTACGAGCAGTACTTC. The rearrangement uses TRBV10-2 and TRBJ2-7; a possible D gene is TRBD2 (6 bases). The CDR3 is 13 residues long. CDR1 is WSHSY and CDR2 is SAAADI in the germline V gene. V dropped 7 bases and J dropped 1 base, with 11 bases sitting between them.